The clone carrying this T cell receptor (beta chain) was counted only a few times. This sample was included in a study of Graves' ophthalmopathy and Graves' hyperthyroidism. The study excluded patients with other autoimmune diseases, uncontrolled infections, pregnancy or lactation. As the template, RNA transcripts were used to amplify TCR beta CDR3 regions. The workflow started with a first-round RT-PCR run with HTBI primers and then moved on to a second-round multiplex PCR. TCRdb re-analysed the multiplex PCR reads in MiXCR, keeping a single row per CDR3 protein. The table includes over a million distinct CDR3 sequences, less than 45% detected once. The CDR3 spans 18 residues. V lost 5 bases and J lost 5; bases outside the gene matches: 14. Germline V CDR1 and CDR2: SGHVS, FQNEAQ.

This TCR was sampled from an adult man with Graves' hyperthyroidism. This chain joins TRBV7-8 and TRBJ1-5; 11 bases map to TRBD1. The sequencing input was peripheral blood or thyroid tissue (not recorded which). The CDR3 DNA follows: TGTGCCAGCAGCACTGGACAGGGGGCTAAACCGGCGGATCAGCCCCAGCATTTT. Residues: CASSTGQGAKPADQPQHF.